This T cell receptor (beta chain) derives from a study of early T cells in non-severe SARS-CoV-2 infection. About the study: Bulk RNA isolated from unsorted whole blood underwent sequencing; chains were not paired. Study-level findings and limits: The study's VDJdb matching favored anti-spike CD8 responses and missed private and CD4 specificities.

This clonotype was observed at least ten times. Its antigen remains unidentified. cDNA molecules, individually, were tagged with unique molecular identifiers. Each CDR3 protein gets one entry after TCRdb re-called the 5' RACE reads with MiXCR. The sample gives tens of thousands of distinct CDR3 sequences, approximately 13% of which show up once; over 6.5% is in the top ten. The germline CDR1 and CDR2 sequences are SQVTM and ANQGSEA. V dropped 3 bases and J dropped 0; count of bases not matched to a gene: 13. This CDR3 spans 18 amino acids. The sequence was collected from an adult who was a healthcare worker with PCR-confirmed SARS-CoV-2 infection or an uninfected control (not recorded which). This chain links TRBV29-1 with TRBJ2-1; TRBD2 aligns across 8 bases. The sequenced sample consisted of whole blood. The chain's CDR3 is CSVDSGVNFGSSYNEQFF. CDR3 DNA sequence: TGCAGCGTTGATAGCGGGGTCAACTTCGGAAGCTCCTACAATGAGCAGTTCTTC.